The 3 T cell receptor beta chains reported below all come from one sample, sequenced in a study of blood T cell repertoires in COVID-19. Sequencing used immunoSEQ multiplex PCR; TCRdb keeps in-frame clones, though not all of them. The sample has some 70,000 clones, roughly 91% seen once. Sequenced: peripheral blood. Receptor source: a man aged 45-65 years with active COVID-19.

V is TRBV10-3 and J is TRBJ1-1; perhaps TRBD1 as D (6 bases). Between the trimmed V and J ends, which lost 4 bases and 0 bases, there was a span of 9 bases. Germline V gene data show CDR1 as ENHRY and CDR2 as SYGVKD. This CDR3 region has 14 residues. Here the CDR3 reads CAISVQGMNTEAFF. CDR3 nucleotide sequence: TGTGCCATCAGTGTTCAGGGGATGAACACTGAAGCTTTCTTT.

In nucleotides, the CDR3 is TGTGCCAGCACCCACAGGGGGCAAGATTTCACTGAAGCTTTCTTT. Translation gives CASTHRGQDFTEAFF. The chain joins TRBV14 to TRBJ1-1; 9 bases align to TRBD1. Germline V gives CDR1 SGHDN, CDR2 FVKESK. Trimming cost V 7 bases and J 4 bases; bases outside gene matches: 10. There are 15 residues in the CDR3. The full variable domain, completed using reference TRBV14 and TRBJ1-1, is EAGVTQFPSHSVIEKGQTVTLRCDPISGHDNLYWYRRVMGKEIKFLLHFVKESKQDESGMPNNRFLAERTGGTYSTLKVQPAELEDSGVYFCASTHRGQDFTEAFFGQGTRLTVV.

The CDR3 DNA reads as TGTGCCAGCAGTTTGCTTGATGGGAGGTCTGGGGCCAACGTCCTGACTTTC. This encodes CASSLLDGRSGANVLTF. The chain joins TRBV28 to TRBJ2-6, with D possibly TRBD2 on 6 matching bases. Germline CDR1 reads MDHEN; CDR2 reads SYDVKM. Trimming took 3 bases from V and 1 from J, leaving 13 bases between them. This CDR3 has 17 amino acids.